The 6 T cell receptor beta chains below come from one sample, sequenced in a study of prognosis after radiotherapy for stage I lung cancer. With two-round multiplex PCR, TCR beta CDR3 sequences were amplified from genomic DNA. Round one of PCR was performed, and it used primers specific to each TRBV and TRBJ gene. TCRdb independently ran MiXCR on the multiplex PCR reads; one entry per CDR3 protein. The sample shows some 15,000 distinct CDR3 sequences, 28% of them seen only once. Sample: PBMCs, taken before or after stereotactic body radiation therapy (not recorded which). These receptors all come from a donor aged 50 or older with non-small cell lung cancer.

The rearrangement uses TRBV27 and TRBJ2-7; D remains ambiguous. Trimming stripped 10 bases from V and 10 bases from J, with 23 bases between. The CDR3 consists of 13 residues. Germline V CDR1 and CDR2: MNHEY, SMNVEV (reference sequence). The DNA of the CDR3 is TGTGCCACCACCCGGGCCCCAGGAGCCTACCAGTACTTC. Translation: CATTRAPGAYQYF.

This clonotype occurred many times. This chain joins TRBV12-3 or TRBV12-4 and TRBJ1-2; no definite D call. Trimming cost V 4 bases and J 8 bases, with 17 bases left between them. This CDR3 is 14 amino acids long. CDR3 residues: CASSSPGHLGGYTF. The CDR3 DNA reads TGTGCCAGCAGTTCGCCAGGTCACCTAGGAGGCTACACCTTC.

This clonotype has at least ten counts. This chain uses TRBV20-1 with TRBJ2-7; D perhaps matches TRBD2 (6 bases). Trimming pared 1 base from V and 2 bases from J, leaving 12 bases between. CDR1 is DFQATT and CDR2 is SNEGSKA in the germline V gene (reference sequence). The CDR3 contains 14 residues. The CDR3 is CSARGLDLTYEQYF. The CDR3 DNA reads TGCAGTGCTAGAGGACTAGACCTGACCTACGAGCAGTACTTC.

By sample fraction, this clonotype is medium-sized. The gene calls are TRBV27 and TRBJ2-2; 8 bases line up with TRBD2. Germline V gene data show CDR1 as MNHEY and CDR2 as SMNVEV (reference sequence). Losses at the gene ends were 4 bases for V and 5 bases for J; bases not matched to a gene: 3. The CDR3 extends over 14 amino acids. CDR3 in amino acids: CASSYSGGTGELFF. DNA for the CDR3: TGTGCCAGCAGTTACTCGGGGGGGACCGGGGAGCTGTTTTTT.

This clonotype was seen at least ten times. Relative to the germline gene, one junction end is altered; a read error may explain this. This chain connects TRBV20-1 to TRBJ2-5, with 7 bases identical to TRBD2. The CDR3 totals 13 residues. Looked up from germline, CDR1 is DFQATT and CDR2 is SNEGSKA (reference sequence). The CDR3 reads CSARGGTLRTQHF. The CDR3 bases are TGCAGTGCTAGGGGAGGGACCCTTCGGACCCAGCACTTC.

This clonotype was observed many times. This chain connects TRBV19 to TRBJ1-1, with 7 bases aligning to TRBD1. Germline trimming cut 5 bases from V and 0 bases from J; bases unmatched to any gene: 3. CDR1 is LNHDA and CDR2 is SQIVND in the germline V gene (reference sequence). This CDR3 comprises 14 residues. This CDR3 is CASSVRGMNTEAFF. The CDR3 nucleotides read TGTGCCAGTAGTGTCAGGGGGATGAACACTGAAGCTTTCTTT. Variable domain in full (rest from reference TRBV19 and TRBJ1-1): DGGITQSPKYLFRKEGQNVTLSCEQNLNHDAMYWYRQDPGQGLRLIYYSQIVNDFQKGDIAEGYSVSREKKESFPLTVTSAQKNPTAFYLCASSVRGMNTEAFFGQGTRLTVV.